This TCR beta chain was sequenced for a study of blood T cell repertoires in COVID-19 (TCRdb year 2020). For context, the study as a whole: Collaborator samples came from the United States, Italy and Spain and covered acute and convalescent phases of COVID-19. Where available, HLA class I and class II types were obtained from metadata supplied by the sample provider rather than from assay-based typing. The repertoires were released in a freely available public database meant as a resource for research on the immune response to SARS-CoV-2. The prospective study material was composed of cDNA or gDNA derived from T cells, B-cell-depleted T cells, or PBMCs. Subjects who had been exposed to COVID-19, were actively infected with it, or had recovered from it provided the deeply sampled blood TCRbeta repertoires that made up the dataset. The samples were drawn from two sources: the first 160 participants of the ongoing ImmuneRACE study, and some 1,300 subjects contributed by 6 global collaborators. A de-identified subject ID, COVID-19 status, age in years and sex were almost always included in the sample metadata.

Overall results and qualifications from the work: How much clinical and demographic metadata was included differed by source and by participant, and the metadata was provided uncurated.

About this clone: What antigen it recognizes has not been identified. Per-base quality was not reported, and no clone a single base away is much larger than it.

V loses 4 bases of germline sequence and J loses 0 bases, and the interval between the two ends is 10 bases. Based on the germline V gene, the CDR1 and CDR2 sequences are MNHEY and SVGAGI. From the cysteine through the phenylalanine, the CDR3 covers 16 amino acids. Of all the DNA, just the CDR3 is kept, 48 bases in frame from base 1. The immunoSEQ Assay, a bias-controlled multiplex PCR, was used to amplify TCRbeta CDR3 regions from genomic DNA. Turning to the authors' computational methods: The number of nucleated cells in each sample was estimated from the amplification of reference gene primers within the assay. To quantify the absolute abundance of each unique TCRbeta CDR3 rearrangement, sequence reads were collapsed and filtered. For each sample, productive Simpson clonality was calculated as the square root of Simpson's diversity index across productive rearrangements. Entries here come from immuneACCESS through TCRdb and include only in-frame sequences with V and J called. Some clones fail to appear in such tables; in the studies checked, an unresolved V gene covers under half of the shortfall, and the cause of the remainder is unknown. V, J and clone size derive from that table, while D and trimming were established from the DNA sequence. Within this sample are tens of thousands of clones, with over 75% of them counted one time only. The top ten constitute over 0.95% of the sample.

The collaborating institutions used their own protocols to collect whole blood in K2EDTA tubes. For TCRbeta analysis, collaborator samples were shipped as frozen whole blood, as isolated PBMCs, or as DNA extracted from either sample type. Sequenced material: peripheral blood. The source of this sequence is a woman aged 60-75 years with acute or convalescent COVID-19. The chain employs TRBV6-5 and TRBJ2-6; the D segment could be TRBD1, given 5 matching bases. DNA sequence: TGTGCCAGCAGTTTTTCTCAGGGCTCTGGGGCCAACGTCCTGACTTTC. Its protein is CASSFSQGSGANVLTF.